The entry that follows covers one T cell receptor (beta chain) sequence. The antigen remains undetermined. This sample is drawn from a study of type 1 regulatory T cells. CDR1 and CDR2 (germline): GTSNPN, SVGIG (reference sequence). The CDR3 covers 16 residues. V was pared by 3 bases and J by 2 bases, with 17 bases between. TCRdb processed the reads anew with MiXCR; each CDR3 protein has one entry. The sample lists 63,000 or so distinct CDR3 sequences; roughly 50% were seen once. The receptor was derived from a human donor in good health. This rearrangement joins TRBV30 to TRBJ1-5; tentatively, D is TRBD1 (6 bases). The sequencing sample was made of cultured non-Tr1 T cells, either the whole culture or a sorted T cell fraction (not recorded which). CDR3 sequence: CAWRDKYRERNQPQHF. DNA of the CDR3: TGTGCCTGGAGGGACAAATACAGGGAACGCAATCAGCCCCAGCATTTT.